This T cell receptor beta chain was captured in a study of response to subunit inactivated influenza vaccine. The CDR3 spans 14 residues. The J segment lost 0 bases and the V segment lost 5 bases, leaving 3 bases of the junction unmatched. This clonotype was observed a handful of times. TCRdb re-analysed the RT-PCR reads in MiXCR, keeping a single row per CDR3 protein. The data show 250,000 to 350,000 distinct CDR3 sequences, around 20% seen once. The sequence derives from a man aged 50 to 69 who received an inactivated influenza vaccine. J is TRBJ2-7 and V is TRBV12-3 or TRBV12-4, with TRBD1 identical over 8 bases. The sample was PBMCs from blood, taken less than 22 months after vaccination. The CDR3 coding sequence is TGTGCCAGCAGTACGGACAGGGTCTCCTACGAGCAGTACTTC. Translated: CASSTDRVSYEQYF.